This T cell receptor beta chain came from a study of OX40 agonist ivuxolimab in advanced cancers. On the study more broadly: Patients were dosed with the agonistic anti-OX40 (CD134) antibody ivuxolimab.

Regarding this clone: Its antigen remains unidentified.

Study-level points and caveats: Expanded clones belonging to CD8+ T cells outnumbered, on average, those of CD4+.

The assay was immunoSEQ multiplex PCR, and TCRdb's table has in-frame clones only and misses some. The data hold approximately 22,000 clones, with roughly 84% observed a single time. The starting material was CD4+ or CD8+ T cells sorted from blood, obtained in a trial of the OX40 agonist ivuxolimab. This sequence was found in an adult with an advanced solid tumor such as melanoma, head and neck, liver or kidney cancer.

CDR3 in DNA: TGTGCCAGCATCGGGGCCTCTAGCACAGATACGCAGTATTTT. Encoded protein: CASIGASSTDTQYF. The rearrangement uses TRBV7-9 and TRBJ2-3; D may match TRBD1 or TRBD2 (5 bases each). Germline V gene lookup returns CDR1 SEHNR and CDR2 FQNEAQ (reference sequence). With 7 bases removed from V and 0 bases from J, the gap between germline ends came to 11 bases. The CDR3 is made up of 14 amino acids.